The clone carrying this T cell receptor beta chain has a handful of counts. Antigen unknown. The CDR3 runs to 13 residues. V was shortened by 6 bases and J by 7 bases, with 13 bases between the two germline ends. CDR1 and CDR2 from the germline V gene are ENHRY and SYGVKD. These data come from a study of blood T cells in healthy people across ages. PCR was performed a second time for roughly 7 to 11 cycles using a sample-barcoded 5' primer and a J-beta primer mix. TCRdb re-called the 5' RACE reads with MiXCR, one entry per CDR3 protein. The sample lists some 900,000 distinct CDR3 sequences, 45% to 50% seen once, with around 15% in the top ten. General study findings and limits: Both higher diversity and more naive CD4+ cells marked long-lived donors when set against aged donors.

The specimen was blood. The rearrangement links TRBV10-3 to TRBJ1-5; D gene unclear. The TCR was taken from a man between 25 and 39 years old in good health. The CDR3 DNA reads TGTGCCATCAGAGGGTTTGGTGAGCAGCCCCAGCATTTT. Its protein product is CAIRGFGEQPQHF.